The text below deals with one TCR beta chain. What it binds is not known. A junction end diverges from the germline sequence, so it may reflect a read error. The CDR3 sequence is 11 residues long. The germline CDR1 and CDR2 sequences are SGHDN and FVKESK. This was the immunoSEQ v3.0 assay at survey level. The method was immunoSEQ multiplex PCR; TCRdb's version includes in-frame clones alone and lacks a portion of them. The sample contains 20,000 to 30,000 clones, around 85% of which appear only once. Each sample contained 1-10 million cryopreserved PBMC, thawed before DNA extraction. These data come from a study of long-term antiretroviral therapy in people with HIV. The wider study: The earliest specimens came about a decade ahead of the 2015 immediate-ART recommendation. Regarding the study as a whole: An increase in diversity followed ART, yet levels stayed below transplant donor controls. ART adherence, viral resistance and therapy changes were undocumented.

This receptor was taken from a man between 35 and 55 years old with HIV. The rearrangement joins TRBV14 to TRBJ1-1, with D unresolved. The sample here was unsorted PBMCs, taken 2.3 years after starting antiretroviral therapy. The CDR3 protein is CASSQGVEVAF. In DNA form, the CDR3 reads TGTGCCAGCAGCCAAGGAGTAGAAGTGGCCTTT.